This T cell receptor beta chain is from a study of cytotoxic CD8 clonotypes in ibrutinib-treated CLL. Study context: Following treatment for a median roughly 13 months, range 6 to 36, response samples were then taken. Study results and limitations: While tracking circulating CD8+ T-cell counts, baseline clonality exceeded that of age-matched healthy donors.

Concerning this clone itself: The antigen is undetermined.

With 6 bases removed from V and 1 base from J, the gap between germline ends came to 7 bases. Germline V gene lookup returns CDR1 MNHEY and CDR2 SVGAGI. This CDR3 has 13 amino acids. The assay was immunoSEQ multiplex PCR, and TCRdb's table has in-frame clones only and misses some. The table has 150,000 to 200,000 clones, approximately 72% seen once. This TCR was sampled from a human donor with chronic lymphocytic leukemia. The sequences come from PBMCs, collected after 24 months of ibrutinib treatment. This chain links TRBV6-5 with TRBJ2-1; D uncertain. The CDR3 protein is CASRRYSYNEQFF. The CDR3, as DNA: TGTGCCAGCAGGCGTTATTCCTACAATGAGCAGTTCTTC.